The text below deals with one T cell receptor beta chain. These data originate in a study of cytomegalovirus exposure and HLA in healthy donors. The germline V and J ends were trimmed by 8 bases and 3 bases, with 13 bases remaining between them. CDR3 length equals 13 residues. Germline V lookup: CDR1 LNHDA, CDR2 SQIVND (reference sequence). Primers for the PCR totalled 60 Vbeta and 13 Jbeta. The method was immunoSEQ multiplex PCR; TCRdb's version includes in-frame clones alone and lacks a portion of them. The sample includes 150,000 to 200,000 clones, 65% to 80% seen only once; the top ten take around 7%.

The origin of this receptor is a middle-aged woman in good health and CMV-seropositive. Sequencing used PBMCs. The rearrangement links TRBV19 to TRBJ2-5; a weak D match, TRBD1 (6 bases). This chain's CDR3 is CASRTRGEETQYF. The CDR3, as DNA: TGTGCCAGTCGAACCAGGGGCGAAGAGACCCAGTACTTC.